This T cell receptor (beta chain) was sequenced in a study of blood T cell repertoires in COVID-19. Study as a whole: Nucleic acid was either cDNA or gDNA, and it came from T cells, B-cell-depleted T cells, or PBMCs.

The CDR3 loop spans 17 amino acids. Germline V gene lookup returns CDR1 SGDLS and CDR2 YYNGEE. The ends were cut back, 0 bases at V and 1 base at J, with 15 bases in the middle. In the original processing: Amplifying reference gene primers gave estimates of nucleated cell counts. Sequencing was performed with immunoSEQ multiplex PCR; in TCRdb, only in-frame clones are kept and a portion is missing. V, J and clone size derive from that table, while D and trimming were established from the DNA sequence. The table includes approximately 330,000 clones, 88% detected once. The chain links TRBV9 to TRBJ2-3, with TRBD2 as a possible D gene (6 bases). The sequenced sample was peripheral blood. The sequence came from a woman between 45 and 65 years old with active or convalescent COVID-19. CDR3 residues: CASSVATEWGGTDTQYF. DNA of the CDR3: TGTGCCAGCAGCGTAGCTACCGAGTGGGGGGGCACAGATACGCAGTATTTT.